This TCR beta chain was profiled in a study of cytomegalovirus exposure and HLA in healthy donors. The data were produced by immunoSEQ multiplex PCR, yet TCRdb's version contains in-frame clones alone and is incomplete. The sample records roughly 330,000 clones, about nine tenths being singletons. Germline CDR1 SEHNR, CDR2 FQNEAQ (reference sequence). The CDR3 spans 14 residues. V dropped 5 bases and J dropped 1 base, with 9 bases sitting between them. The receptor's source is a woman aged 25 to 45 in good health and CMV-seropositive. The material sequenced was PBMCs. The rearrangement links TRBV7-9 to TRBJ2-1; D is undetermined. The CDR3: CASSHPRSYNEQFF. The DNA for the CDR3 is TGTGCCAGCAGCCACCCCCGATCCTACAATGAGCAGTTCTTC.